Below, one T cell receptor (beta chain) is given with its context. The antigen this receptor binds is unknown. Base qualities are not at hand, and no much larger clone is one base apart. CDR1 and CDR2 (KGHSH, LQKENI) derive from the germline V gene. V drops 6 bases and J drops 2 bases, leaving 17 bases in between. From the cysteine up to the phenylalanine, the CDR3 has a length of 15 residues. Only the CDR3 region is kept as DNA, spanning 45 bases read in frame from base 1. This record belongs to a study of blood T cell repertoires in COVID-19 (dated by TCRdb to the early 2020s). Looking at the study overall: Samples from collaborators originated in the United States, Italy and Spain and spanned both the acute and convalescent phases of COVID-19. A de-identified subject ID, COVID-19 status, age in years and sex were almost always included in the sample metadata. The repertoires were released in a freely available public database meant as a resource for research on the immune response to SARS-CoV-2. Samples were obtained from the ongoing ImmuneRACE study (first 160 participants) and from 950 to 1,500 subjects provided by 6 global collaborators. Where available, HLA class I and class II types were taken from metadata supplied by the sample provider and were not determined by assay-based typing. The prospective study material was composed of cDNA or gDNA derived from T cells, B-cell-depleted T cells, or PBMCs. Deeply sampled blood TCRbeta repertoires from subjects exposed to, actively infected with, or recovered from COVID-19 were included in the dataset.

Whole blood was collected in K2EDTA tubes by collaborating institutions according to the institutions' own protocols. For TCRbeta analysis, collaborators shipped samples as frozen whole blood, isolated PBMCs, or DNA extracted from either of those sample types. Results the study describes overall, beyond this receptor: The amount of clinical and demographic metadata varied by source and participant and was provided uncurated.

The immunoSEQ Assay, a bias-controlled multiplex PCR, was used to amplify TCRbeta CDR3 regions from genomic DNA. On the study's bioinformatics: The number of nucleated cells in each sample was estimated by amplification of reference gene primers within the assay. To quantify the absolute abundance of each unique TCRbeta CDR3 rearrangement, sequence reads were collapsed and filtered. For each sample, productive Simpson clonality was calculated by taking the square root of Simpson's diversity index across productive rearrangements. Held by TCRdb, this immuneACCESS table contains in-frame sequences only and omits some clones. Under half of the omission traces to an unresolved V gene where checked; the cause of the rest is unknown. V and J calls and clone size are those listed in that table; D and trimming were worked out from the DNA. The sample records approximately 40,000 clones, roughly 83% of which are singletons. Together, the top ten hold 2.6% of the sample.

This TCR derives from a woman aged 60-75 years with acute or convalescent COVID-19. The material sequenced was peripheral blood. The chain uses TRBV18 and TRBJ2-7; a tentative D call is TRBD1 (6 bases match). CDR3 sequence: CASSSSRGKTYEQYF. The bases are TGTGCCAGCTCGTCTTCAAGGGGGAAAACCTACGAGCAGTACTTC.